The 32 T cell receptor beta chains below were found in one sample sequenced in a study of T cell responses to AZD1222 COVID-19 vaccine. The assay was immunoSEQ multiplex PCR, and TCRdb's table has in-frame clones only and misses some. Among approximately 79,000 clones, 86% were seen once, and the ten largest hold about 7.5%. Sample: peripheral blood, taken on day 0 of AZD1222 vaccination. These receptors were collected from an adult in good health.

The chain's CDR3 is CASSGQTGRVGAEAFF. CDR3 nucleotides: TGTGCCAGCAGTGGGCAAACTGGACGAGTGGGCGCTGAAGCTTTCTTT. This rearrangement joins TRBV2 to TRBJ1-1; no reliable D call. In germline, CDR1 is SNHLY, CDR2 FYNNEI. There are 16 residues in the CDR3. V lost 4 bases and J lost 6, with 21 bases in between.

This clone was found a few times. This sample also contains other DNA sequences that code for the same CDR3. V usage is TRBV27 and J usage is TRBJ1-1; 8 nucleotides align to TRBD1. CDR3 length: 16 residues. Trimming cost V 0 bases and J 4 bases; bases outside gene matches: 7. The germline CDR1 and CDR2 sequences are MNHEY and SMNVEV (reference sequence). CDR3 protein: CASSLSTTGGVTEAFF. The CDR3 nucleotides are TGTGCCAGCAGTTTATCGACCACAGGGGGTGTCACTGAAGCTTTCTTT.

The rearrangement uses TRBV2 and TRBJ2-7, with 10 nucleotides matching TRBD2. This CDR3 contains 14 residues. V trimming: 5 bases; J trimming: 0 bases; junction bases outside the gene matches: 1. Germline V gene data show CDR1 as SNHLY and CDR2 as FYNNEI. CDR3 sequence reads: CASSRTSGSYEQYF. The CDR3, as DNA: TGTGCCAGCAGTAGGACTAGCGGCTCCTACGAGCAGTACTTC.

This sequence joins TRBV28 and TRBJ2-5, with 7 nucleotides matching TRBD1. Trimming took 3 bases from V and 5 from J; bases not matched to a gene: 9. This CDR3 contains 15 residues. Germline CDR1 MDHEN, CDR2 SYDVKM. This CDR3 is CASSFRTGLRETQYF. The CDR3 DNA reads TGTGCCAGCAGTTTCCGGACAGGACTGCGGGAGACCCAGTACTTC.

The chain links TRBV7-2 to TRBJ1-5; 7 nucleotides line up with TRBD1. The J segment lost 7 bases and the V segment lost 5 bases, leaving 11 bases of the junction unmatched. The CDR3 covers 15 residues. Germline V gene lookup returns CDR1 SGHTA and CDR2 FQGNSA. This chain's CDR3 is CASSPNQGGGQPQHF. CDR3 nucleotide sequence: TGTGCCAGCAGCCCCAACCAGGGGGGGGGACAGCCCCAGCATTTT.

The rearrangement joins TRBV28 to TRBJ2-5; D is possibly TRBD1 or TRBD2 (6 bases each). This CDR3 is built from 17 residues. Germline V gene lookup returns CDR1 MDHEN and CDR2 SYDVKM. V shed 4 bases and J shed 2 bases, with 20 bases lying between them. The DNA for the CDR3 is TGTGCCAGCAGTTCTCCCCGGCGGAGGGGGGAACAAGAGACCCAGTACTTC. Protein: CASSSPRRRGEQETQYF.

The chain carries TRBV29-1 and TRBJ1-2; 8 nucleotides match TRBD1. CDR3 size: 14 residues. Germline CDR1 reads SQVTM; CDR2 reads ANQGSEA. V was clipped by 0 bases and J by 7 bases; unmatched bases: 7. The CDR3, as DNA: TGCAGCGTTGAAGAAGGCAGGGGGCGAGGTGGCTACACCTTC. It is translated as CSVEEGRGRGGYTF.

CDR3 region: CASSPGWGSRNEQYF. The DNA for the CDR3 is TGCGCCAGCAGCCCGGGATGGGGGAGTCGCAACGAGCAGTACTTC. The rearrangement links TRBV5-1 to TRBJ2-7; D is perhaps TRBD1 or TRBD2 (5 bases each). CDR1 is SGHRS and CDR2 is YFSETQ in the germline V gene. Trimming stripped 4 bases from V and 5 bases from J, with 19 bases between. The CDR3 is 15 amino acids.

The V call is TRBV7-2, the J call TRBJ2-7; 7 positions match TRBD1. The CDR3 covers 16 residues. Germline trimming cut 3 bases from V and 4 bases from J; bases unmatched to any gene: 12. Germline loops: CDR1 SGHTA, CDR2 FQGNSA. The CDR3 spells CASSFERAGGSYEQYF. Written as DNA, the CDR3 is TGTGCCAGCAGCTTCGAGAGGGCAGGGGGATCTTACGAGCAGTACTTC.

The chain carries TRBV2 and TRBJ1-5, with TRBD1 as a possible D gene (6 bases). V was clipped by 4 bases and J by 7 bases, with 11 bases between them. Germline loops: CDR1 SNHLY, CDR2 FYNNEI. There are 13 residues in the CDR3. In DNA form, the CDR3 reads TGTGCCAGCAGTGTGGAAGGGGGGCAGCCCCAGCATTTT. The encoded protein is CASSVEGGQPQHF.

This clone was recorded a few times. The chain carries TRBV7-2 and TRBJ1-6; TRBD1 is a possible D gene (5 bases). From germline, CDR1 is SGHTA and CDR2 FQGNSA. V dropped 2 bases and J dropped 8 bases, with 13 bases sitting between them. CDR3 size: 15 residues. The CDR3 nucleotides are TGTGCCAGCAGCTTACGTGTGGGGGGGGATTCACCCCTCCACTTT. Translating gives CASSLRVGGDSPLHF.

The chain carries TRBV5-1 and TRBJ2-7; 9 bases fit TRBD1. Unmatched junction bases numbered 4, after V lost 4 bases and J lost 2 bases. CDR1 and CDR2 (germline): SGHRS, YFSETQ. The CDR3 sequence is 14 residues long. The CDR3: CASSVGQGPYEQYF. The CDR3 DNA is TGCGCCAGCAGCGTGGGACAGGGCCCCTACGAGCAGTACTTC.

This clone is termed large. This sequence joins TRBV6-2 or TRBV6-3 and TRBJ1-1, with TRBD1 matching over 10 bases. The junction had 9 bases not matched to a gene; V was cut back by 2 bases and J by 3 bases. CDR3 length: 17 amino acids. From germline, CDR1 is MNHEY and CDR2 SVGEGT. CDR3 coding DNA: TGTGCCAGCAGTTACCAGGACAGGGGGTCTTTTGACACTGAAGCTTTCTTT. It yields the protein CASSYQDRGSFDTEAFF.

The CDR3 DNA follows: TGTGCCAGCGGGACCCTGAGTCGGGGTGGCAATCAGCCCCAGCATTTT. Amino acid sequence: CASGTLSRGGNQPQHF. V is TRBV28 and J is TRBJ1-5, with TRBD1 as a possible D gene (5 bases). This CDR3 has 16 amino acids. From germline, CDR1 is MDHEN and CDR2 SYDVKM. V gave up 8 bases and J gave up 2 bases, with 19 bases separating them.

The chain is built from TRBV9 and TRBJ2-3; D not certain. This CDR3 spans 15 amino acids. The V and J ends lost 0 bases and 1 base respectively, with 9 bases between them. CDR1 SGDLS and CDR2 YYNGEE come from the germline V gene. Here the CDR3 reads CASSVAEAGTDTQYF. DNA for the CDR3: TGTGCCAGCAGCGTAGCCGAAGCTGGCACAGATACGCAGTATTTT.

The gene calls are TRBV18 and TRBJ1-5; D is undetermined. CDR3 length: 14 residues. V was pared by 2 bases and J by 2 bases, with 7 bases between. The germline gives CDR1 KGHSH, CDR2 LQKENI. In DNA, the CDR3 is TGTGCCAGCTCACCAGGGCCCCGCAATCAGCCCCAGCATTTT. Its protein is CASSPGPRNQPQHF. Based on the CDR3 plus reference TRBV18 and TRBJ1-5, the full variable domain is NAGVMQNPRHLVRRRGQEARLRCSPMKGHSHVYWYRQLPEEGLKFMVYLQKENIIDESGMPKERFSAEFPKEGPSILRIQQVVRGDSAAYFCASSPGPRNQPQHFGDGTRLSIL.

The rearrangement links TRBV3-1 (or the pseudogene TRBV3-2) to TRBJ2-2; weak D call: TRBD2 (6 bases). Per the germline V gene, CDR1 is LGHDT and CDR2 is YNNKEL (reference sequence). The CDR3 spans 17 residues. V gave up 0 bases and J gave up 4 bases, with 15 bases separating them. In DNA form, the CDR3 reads TGTGCCAGCAGCCAAGAAGGGGATAGCGGAGCCACCGGGGAGCTGTTTTTT. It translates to CASSQEGDSGATGELFF.

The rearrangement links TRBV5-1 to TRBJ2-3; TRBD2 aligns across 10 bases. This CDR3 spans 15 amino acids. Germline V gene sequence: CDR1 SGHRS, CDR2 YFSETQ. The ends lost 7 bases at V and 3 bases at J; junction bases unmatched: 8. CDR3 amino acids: CASSSSGRATDTQYF. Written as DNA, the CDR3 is TGCGCCAGCTCCTCTAGCGGGAGAGCAACAGATACGCAGTATTTT.

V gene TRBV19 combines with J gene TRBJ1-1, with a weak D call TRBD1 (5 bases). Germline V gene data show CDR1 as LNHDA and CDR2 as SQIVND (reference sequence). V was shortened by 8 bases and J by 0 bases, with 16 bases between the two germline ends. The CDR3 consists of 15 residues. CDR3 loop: CASAGQRIMNTEAFF. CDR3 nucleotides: TGTGCCAGTGCGGGGCAGAGGATAATGAACACTGAAGCTTTCTTT.

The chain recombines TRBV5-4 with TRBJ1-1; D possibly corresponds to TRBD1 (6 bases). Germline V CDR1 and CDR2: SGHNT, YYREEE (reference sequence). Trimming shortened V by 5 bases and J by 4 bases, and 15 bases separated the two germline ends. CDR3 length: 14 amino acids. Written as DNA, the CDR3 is TGTGCCAGCAGATTAGACAGGAAAAGCACTGAAGCTTTCTTT. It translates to CASRLDRKSTEAFF.

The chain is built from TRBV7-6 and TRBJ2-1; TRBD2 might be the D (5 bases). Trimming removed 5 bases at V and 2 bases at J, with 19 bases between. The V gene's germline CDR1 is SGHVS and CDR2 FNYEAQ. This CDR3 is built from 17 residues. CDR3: CASSPRNGVWTYNEQFF. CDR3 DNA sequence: TGTGCCAGCAGCCCACGGAACGGGGTTTGGACCTACAATGAGCAGTTCTTC.

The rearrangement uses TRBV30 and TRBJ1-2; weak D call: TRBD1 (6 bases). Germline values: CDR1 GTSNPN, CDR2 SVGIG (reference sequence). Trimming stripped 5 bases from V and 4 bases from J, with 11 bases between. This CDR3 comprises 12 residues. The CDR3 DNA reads TGTGCCTGGGAACAGGGTGGCTATGGCTACACCTTC. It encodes CAWEQGGYGYTF.

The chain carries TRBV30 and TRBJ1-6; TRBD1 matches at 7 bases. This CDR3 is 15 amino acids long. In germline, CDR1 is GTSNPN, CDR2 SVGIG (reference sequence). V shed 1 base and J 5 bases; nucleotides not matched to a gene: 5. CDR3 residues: CAWSALGTDNSPLHF. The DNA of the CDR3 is TGTGCCTGGAGTGCCCTCGGGACAGATAATTCACCCCTCCACTTT.

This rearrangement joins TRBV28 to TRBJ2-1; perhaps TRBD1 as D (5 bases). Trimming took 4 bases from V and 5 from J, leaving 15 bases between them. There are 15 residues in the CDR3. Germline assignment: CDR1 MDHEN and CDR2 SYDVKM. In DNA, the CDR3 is TGTGCCAGCAGTTCGTCCTCATTAGGGGACAATGAGCAGTTCTTC. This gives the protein CASSSSSLGDNEQFF.

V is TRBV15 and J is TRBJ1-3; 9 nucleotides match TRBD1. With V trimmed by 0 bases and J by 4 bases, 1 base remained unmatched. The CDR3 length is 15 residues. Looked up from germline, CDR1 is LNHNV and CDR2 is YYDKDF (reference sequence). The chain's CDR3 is CATSRDGTGGNTIYF. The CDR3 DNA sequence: TGTGCCACCAGCAGAGACGGGACAGGGGGAAACACCATATATTTT.

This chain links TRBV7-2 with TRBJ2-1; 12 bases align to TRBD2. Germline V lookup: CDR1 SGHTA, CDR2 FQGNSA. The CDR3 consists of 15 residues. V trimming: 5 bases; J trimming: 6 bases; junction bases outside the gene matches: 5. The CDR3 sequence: CASSIASGRGNEQFF. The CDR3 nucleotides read TGTGCCAGCAGCATTGCTAGCGGGAGGGGCAATGAGCAGTTCTTC.

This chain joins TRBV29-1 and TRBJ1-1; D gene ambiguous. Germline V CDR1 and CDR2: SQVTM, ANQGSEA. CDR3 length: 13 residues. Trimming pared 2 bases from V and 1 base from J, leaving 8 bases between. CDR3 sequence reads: CSVEWQENTEAFF. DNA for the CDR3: TGCAGCGTTGAATGGCAGGAGAACACTGAAGCTTTCTTT.

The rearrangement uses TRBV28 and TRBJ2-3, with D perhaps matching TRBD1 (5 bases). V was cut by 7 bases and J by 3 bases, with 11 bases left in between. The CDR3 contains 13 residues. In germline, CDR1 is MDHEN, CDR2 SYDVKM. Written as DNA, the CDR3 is TGTGCCAGCAACAATCAGGGTACAGATACGCAGTATTTT. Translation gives CASNNQGTDTQYF.

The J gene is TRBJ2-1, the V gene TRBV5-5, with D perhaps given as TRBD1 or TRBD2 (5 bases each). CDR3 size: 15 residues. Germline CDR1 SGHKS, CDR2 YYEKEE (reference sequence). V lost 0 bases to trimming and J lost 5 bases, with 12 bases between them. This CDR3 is CASSLGGTRHNEQFF. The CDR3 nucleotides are TGTGCCAGCAGCTTGGGTGGGACGCGTCACAATGAGCAGTTCTTC.

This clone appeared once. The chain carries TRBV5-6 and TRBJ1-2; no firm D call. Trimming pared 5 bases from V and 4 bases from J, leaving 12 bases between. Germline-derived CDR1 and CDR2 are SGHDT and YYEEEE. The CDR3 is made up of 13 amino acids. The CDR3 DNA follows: TGTGCCAGCAGGACCTTCCGGGGCTATGGCTACACCTTC. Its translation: CASRTFRGYGYTF.

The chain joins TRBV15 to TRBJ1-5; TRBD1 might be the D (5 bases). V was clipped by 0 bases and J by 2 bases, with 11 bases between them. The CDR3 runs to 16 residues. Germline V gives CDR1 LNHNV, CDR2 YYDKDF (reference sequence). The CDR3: CATSRDAGMGNQPQHF. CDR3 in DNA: TGTGCCACCAGCAGAGATGCAGGGATGGGCAATCAGCCCCAGCATTTT.

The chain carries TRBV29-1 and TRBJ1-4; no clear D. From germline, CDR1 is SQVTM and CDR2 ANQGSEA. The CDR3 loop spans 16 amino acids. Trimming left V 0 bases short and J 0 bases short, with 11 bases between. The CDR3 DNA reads TGCAGCGTTGAAGATCCCTTCCACGCAACTAATGAAAAACTGTTTTTT. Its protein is CSVEDPFHATNEKLFF.